The T cell receptor beta chain described here comes from a study of patients and donors after allogeneic stem cell transplantation. J was trimmed by 2 bases and V by 0 bases; bases with no gene match: 2. The germline gives CDR1 DFQATT, CDR2 SNEGSKA (reference sequence). This CDR3 spans 15 amino acids. TCRdb reanalysed the RT-PCR reads using MiXCR and keeps one entry per CDR3 protein. The data contain 90,000 to 130,000 distinct CDR3 sequences, approximately 40% of them singletons. Sample: blood, either unsorted or a sorted T cell fraction (not recorded which). The receptor was isolated from a human donor who was either an allogeneic HSCT recipient or a stem cell or donor lymphocyte infusion donor (not recorded which). It is not recorded whose cells these are; they may come from a transplant donor. The chain employs TRBV20-1 and TRBJ2-1; TRBD2 aligns across 9 bases. CDR3 sequence: CSARDKREAYNEQFF. The CDR3 DNA reads as TGCAGTGCTAGAGATAAGCGGGAGGCCTACAATGAGCAGTTCTTC.